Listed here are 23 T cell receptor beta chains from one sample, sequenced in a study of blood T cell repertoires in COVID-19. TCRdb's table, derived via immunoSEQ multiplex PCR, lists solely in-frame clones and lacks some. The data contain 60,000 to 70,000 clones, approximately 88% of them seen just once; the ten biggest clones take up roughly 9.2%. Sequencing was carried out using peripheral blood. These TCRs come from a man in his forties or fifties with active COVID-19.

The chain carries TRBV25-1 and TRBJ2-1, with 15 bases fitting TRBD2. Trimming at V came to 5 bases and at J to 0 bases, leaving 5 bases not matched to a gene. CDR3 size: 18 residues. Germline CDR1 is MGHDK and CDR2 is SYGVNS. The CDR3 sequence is CASSRGTSGGSSYNEQFF. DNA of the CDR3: TGTGCCAGCAGTAGGGGGACTAGCGGGGGGAGCTCCTACAATGAGCAGTTCTTC.

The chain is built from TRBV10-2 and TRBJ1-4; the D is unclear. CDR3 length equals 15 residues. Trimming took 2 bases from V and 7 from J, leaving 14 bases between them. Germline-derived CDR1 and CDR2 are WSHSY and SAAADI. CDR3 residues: CASSEKGGRGEKLFF. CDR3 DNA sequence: TGCGCCAGCAGTGAGAAGGGAGGAAGAGGTGAAAAACTGTTTTTT.

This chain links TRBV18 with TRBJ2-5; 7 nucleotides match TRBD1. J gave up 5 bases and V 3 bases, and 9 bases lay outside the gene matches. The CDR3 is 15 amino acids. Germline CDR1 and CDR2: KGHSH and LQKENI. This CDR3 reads CASSPPGQMRETQYF. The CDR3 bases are TGTGCCAGCTCACCCCCGGGACAGATGCGGGAGACCCAGTACTTC.

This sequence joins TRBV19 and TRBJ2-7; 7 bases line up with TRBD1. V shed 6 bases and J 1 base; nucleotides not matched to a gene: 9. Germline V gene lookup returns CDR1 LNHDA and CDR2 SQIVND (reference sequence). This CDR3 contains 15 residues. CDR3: CASRIGKTGSYEQYF. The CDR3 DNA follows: TGTGCCAGTAGAATCGGAAAGACAGGGTCCTACGAGCAGTACTTC.

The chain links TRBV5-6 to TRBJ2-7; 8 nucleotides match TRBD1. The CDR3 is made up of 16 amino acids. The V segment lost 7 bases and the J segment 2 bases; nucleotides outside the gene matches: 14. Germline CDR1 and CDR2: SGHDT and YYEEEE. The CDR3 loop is CASVTGGSGPAYEQYF. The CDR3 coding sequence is TGTGCCAGCGTCACAGGGGGAAGCGGGCCCGCCTACGAGCAGTACTTC.

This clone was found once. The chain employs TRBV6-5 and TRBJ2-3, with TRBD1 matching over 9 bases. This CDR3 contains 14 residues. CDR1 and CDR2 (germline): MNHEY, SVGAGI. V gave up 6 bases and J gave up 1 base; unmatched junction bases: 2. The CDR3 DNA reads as TGTGCCAGCAGCCGGACAGGGGGCACAGATACGCAGTATTTT. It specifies CASSRTGGTDTQYF.

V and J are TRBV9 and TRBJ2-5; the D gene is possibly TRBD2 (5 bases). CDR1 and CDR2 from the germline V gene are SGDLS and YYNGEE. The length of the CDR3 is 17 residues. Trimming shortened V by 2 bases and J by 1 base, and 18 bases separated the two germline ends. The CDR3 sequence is CASSVGGGQTGQETQYF. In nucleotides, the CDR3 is TGTGCCAGCAGCGTCGGAGGTGGCCAGACGGGCCAAGAGACCCAGTACTTC.

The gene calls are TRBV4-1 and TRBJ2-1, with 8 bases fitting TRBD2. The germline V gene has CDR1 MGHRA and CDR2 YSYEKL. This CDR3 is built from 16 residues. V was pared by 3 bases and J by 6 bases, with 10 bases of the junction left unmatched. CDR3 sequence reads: CASSQPGTRVSNEQFF. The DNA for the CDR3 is TGCGCCAGCAGCCAGCCCGGGACTAGAGTCAGCAATGAGCAGTTCTTC.

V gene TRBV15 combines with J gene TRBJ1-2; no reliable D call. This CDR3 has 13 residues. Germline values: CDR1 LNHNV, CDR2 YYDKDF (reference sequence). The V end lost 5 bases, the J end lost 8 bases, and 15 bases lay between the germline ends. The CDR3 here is CATSPEGLGGYTF. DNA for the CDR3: TGTGCCACCAGCCCGGAGGGTCTAGGAGGCTACACCTTC.

Written as DNA, the CDR3 is TGTGCCAGCAGCTTAGTGGTTAGCGACGGGCGCCTCCACTTT. Its translation is CASSLVVSDGRLHF. The V call is TRBV7-2, the J call TRBJ1-6, with no clear D. V lost 1 base and J 15 bases, leaving 16 bases between the germline ends. The germline V gene encodes CDR1 SGHTA and CDR2 FQGNSA. The CDR3 covers 14 residues.

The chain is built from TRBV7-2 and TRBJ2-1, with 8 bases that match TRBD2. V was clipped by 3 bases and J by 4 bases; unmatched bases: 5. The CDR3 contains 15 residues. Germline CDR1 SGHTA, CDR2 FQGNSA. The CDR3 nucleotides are TGTGCCAGCAGCTTGGCTTCTAGCGGGTACAATGAGCAGTTCTTC. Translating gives CASSLASSGYNEQFF.

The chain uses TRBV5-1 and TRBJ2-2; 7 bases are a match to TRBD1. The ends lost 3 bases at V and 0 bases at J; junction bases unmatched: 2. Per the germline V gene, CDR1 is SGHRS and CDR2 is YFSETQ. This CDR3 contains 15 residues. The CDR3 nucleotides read TGCGCCAGCAGCTCGGGACAGTCGAACACCGGGGAGCTGTTTTTT. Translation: CASSSGQSNTGELFF.

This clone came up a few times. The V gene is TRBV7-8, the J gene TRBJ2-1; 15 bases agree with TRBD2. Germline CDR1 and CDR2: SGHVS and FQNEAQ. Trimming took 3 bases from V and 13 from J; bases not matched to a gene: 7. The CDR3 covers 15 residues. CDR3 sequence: CASSLAGTSGRRQFF. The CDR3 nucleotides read TGTGCCAGCAGCTTGGCTGGGACTAGCGGGAGGCGCCAGTTCTTC.

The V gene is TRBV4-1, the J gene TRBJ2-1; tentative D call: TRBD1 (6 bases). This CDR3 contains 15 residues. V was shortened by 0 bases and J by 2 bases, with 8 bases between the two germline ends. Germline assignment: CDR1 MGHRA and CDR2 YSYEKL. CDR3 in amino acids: CASSQDRGTYNEQFF. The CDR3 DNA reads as TGCGCCAGCAGCCAAGACAGGGGCACCTACAATGAGCAGTTCTTC.

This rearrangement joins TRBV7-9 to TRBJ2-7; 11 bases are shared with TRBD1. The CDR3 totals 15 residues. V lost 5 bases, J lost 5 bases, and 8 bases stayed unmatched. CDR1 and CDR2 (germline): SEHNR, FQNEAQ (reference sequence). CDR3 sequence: CASSPRGQGAHEQYF. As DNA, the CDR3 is TGTGCCAGCAGCCCCCGCGGACAGGGGGCCCACGAGCAGTACTTC.

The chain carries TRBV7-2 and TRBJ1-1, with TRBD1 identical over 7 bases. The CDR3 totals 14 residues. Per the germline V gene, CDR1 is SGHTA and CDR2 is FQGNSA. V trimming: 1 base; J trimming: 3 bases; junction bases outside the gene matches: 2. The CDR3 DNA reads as TGTGCCAGCAGCTTAGGACAGGGTTACACTGAAGCTTTCTTT. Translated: CASSLGQGYTEAFF.

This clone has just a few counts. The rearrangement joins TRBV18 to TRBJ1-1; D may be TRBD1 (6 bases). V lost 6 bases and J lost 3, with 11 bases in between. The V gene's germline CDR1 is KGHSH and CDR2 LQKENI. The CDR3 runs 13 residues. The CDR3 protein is CASSPNRDTEAFF. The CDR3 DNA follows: TGTGCCAGCTCCCCTAACAGGGACACTGAAGCTTTCTTT.

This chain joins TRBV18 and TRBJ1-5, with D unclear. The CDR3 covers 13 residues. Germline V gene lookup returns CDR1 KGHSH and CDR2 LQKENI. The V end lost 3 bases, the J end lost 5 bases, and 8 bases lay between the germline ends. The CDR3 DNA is TGTGCCAGCTCACCTGGGAGCTATCAGCCCCAGCATTTT. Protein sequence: CASSPGSYQPQHF.

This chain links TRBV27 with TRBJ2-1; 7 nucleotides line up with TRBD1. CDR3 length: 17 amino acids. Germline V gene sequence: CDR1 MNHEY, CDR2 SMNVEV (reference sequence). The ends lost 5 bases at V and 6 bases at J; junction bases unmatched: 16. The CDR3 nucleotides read TGTGCCAGCAGTCCAGTTTGGGGACAGTTGAAAATCAATGAGCAGTTCTTC. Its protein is CASSPVWGQLKINEQFF.

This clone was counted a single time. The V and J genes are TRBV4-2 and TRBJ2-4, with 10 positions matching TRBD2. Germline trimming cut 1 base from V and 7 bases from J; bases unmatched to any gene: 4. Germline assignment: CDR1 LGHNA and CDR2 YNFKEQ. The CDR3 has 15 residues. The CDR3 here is CASSQVTSGVNIQYF. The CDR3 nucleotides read TGTGCCAGCAGCCAAGTCACTAGCGGGGTCAACATTCAGTACTTC.

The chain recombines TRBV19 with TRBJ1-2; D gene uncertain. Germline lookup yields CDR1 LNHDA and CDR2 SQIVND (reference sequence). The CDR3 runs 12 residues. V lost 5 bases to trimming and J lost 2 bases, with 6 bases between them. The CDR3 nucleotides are TGTGCCAGTAGTCCGGGAAACTATGGCTACACCTTC. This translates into CASSPGNYGYTF.

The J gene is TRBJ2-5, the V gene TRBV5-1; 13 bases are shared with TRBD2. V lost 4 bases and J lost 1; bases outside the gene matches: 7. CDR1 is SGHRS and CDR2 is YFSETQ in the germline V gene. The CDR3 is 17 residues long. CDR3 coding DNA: TGCGCCAGCAGCGCCCAACTAGCGGGGGGGCCCCAAGAGACCCAGTACTTC. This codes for CASSAQLAGGPQETQYF.

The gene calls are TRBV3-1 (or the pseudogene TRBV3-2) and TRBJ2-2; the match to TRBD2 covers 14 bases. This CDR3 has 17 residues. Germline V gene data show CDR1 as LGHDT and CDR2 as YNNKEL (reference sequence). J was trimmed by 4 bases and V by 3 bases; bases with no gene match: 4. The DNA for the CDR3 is TGTGCCAGCAGCCAGACTAGCGGGAGGGCTCGCACCGGGGAGCTGTTTTTT. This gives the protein CASSQTSGRARTGELFF.